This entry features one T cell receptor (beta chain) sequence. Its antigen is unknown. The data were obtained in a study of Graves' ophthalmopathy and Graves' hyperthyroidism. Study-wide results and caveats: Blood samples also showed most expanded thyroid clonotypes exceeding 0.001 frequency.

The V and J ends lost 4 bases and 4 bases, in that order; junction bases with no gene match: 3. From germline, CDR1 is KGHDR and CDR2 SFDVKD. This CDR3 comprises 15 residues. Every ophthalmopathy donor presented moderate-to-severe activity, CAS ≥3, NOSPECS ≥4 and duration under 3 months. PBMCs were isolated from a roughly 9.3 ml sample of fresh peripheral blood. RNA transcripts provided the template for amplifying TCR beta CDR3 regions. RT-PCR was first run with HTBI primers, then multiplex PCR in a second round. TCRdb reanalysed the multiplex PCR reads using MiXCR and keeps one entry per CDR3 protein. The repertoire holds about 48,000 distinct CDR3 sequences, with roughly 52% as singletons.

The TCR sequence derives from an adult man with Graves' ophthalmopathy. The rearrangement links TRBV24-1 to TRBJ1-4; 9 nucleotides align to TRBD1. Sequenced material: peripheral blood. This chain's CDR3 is CATSDRDRDNEKLFF. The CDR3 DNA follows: TGTGCCACCAGTGACCGGGACAGGGATAATGAAAAACTGTTTTTT.